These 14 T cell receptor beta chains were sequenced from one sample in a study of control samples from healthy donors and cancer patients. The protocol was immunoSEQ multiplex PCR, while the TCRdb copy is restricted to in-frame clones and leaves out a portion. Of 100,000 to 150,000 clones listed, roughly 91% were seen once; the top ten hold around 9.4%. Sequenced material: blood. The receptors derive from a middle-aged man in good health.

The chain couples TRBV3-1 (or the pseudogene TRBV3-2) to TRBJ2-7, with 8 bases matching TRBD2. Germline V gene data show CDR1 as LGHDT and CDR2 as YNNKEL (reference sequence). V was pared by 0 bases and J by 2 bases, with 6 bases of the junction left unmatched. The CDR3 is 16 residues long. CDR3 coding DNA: TGTGCCAGCAGCCAAGAGAAGGCGGGGGGTCCCTACGAGCAGTACTTC. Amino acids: CASSQEKAGGPYEQYF.

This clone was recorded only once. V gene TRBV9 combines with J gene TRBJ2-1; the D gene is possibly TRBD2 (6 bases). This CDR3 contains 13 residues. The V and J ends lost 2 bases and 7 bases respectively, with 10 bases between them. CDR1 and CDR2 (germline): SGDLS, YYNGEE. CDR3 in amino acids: CASSVMTSNEQFF. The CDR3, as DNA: TGTGCCAGCAGCGTCATGACTAGTAATGAGCAGTTCTTC.

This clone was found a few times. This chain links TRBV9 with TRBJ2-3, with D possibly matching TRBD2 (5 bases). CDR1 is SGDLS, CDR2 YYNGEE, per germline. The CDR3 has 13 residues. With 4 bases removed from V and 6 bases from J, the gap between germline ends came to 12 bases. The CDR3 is CASSTSLGDTQYF. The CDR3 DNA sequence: TGTGCCAGCAGCACTAGTCTGGGGGATACGCAGTATTTT. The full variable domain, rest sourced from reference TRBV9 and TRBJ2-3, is DSGVTQTPKHLITATGQRVTLRCSPRSGDLSVYWYQQSLDQGLQFLIQYYNGEERAKGNILERFSAQQFPDLHSELNLSSLELGDSALYFCASSTSLGDTQYFGPGTRLTVL.

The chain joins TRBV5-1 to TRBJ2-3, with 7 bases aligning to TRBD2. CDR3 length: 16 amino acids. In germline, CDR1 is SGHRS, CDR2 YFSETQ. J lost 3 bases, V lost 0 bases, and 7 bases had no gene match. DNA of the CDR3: TGCGCCAGCAGCTTGGCCGGGCGGGGGAATACAGATACGCAGTATTTT. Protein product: CASSLAGRGNTDTQYF.

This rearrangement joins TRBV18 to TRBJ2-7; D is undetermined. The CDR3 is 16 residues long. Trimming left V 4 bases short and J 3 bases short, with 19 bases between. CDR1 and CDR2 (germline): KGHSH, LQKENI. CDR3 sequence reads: CASSRIQSSGVYEQYF. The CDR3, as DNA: TGTGCCAGCTCACGAATTCAGAGCTCTGGTGTCTACGAGCAGTACTTC.

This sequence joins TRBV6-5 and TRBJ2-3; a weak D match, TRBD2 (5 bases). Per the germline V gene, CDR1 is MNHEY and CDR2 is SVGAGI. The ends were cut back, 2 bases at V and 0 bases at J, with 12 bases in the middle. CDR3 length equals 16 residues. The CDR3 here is CASSYRPGESTDTQYF. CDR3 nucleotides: TGTGCCAGCAGTTACCGTCCCGGGGAAAGCACAGATACGCAGTATTTT.

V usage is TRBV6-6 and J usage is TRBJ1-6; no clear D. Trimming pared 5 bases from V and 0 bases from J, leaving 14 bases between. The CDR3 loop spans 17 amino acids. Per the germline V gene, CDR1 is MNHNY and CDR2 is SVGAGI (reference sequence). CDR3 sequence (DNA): TGTGCCAGCAGTCCTCGACTGTGGAGCTCCTATAATTCACCCCTCCACTTT. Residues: CASSPRLWSSYNSPLHF.

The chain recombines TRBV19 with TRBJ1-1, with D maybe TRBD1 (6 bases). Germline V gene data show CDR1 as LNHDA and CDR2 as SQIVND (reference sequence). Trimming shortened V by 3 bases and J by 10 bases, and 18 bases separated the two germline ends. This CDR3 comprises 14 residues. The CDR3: CASSIEFGGAGAFF. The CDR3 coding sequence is TGTGCCAGTAGTATCGAGTTTGGGGGCGCGGGAGCTTTCTTT.

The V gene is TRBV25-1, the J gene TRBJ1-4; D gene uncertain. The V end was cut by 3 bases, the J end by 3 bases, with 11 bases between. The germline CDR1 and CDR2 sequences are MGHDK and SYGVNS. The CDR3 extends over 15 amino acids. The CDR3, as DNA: TGTGCCAGCAGTGATAATGGGGATCCTAATGAAAAACTGTTTTTT. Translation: CASSDNGDPNEKLFF.

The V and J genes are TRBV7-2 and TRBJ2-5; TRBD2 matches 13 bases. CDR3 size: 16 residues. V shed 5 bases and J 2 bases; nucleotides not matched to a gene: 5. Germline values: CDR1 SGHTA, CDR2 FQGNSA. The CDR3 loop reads CASSPRLAGGQETQYF. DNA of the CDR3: TGTGCCAGCAGCCCAAGACTAGCGGGGGGACAAGAGACCCAGTACTTC.

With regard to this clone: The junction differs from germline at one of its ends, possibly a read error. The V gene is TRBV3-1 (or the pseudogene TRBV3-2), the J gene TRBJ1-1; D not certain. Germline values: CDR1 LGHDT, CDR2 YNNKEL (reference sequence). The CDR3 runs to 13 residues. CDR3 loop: CTSSQFSGGWAFF. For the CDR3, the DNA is TGTACCAGCAGCCAATTCTCCGGAGGGTGGGCTTTCTTT.

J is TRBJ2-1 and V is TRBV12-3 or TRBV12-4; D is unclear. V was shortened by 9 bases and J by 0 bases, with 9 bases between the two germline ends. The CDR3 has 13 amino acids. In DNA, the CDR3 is TGTGCCAGTACTCGCAGCTCCTACAATGAGCAGTTCTTC. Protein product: CASTRSSYNEQFF.

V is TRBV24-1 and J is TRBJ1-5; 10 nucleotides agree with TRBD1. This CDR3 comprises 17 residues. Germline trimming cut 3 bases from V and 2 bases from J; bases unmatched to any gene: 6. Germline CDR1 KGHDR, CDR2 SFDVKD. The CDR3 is CATSDGVTGGGNQPQHF. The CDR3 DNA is TGTGCCACCAGTGATGGGGTGACAGGGGGCGGCAATCAGCCCCAGCATTTT.

The CDR3 is CASSHEDRVNTGELFF. The CDR3 nucleotides are TGTGCCAGCTCACACGAGGACAGGGTTAACACCGGGGAGCTGTTTTTT. The chain combines TRBV18 with TRBJ2-2, with 8 positions matching TRBD1. The CDR3 is 16 residues long. V lost 4 bases and J lost 2; bases outside the gene matches: 6. Germline CDR1 and CDR2: KGHSH and LQKENI.